Below, 15 T cell receptor beta chains from the same sample are listed, as sequenced in a study of PD-1 blockade in classical Hodgkin lymphoma. Profiling relied on immunoSEQ multiplex PCR, and the TCRdb table lists in-frame clones only, not all of them. Seen here are 64,000 or so clones, approximately 92% observed once, and the top ten hold approximately 8%. Described time point: cycle 4 day 1 (C4D1), after more than 5 weeks of nivolumab. There was relapse after autologous stem cell transplantation in every patient, and there was variation in brentuximab vedotin exposure. The specimen comprised peripheral blood mononuclear cells (PBMCs), sampled before the fourth cycle of nivolumab. These receptors all stem from a human donor with classical Hodgkin lymphoma.

This chain connects TRBV18 to TRBJ2-7; either TRBD1 or TRBD2 may fit D (7 bases each). Germline CDR1 is KGHSH and CDR2 is LQKENI. Trimming shortened V by 6 bases and J by 6 bases, and 15 bases separated the two germline ends. CDR3 size: 13 residues. The CDR3 region has the DNA TGTGCCAGCTCCCGACAGGGAGGGTTCGAGCAGTACTTC. This encodes CASSRQGGFEQYF.

The V call is TRBV27, the J call TRBJ1-6, with no clear D. The CDR3 is made up of 14 amino acids. The ends were cut back, 3 bases at V and 7 bases at J, with 10 bases in the middle. Germline V gene data show CDR1 as MNHEY and CDR2 as SMNVEV (reference sequence). The CDR3 region has the DNA TGTGCCAGCAGTTTCCGAAACGGAAATTCACCCCTCCACTTT. This gives the protein CASSFRNGNSPLHF.

CDR3 nucleotide sequence: TGTGCCAGCAGTTACTCAGGGTACTCCTATAATTCACCCCTCCACTTT. This sequence encodes CASSYSGYSYNSPLHF. The gene calls are TRBV6-5 and TRBJ1-6; D is uncertain. Germline V gives CDR1 MNHEY, CDR2 SVGAGI. The V and J ends lost 0 bases and 0 bases respectively, with 6 bases between them. This CDR3 comprises 16 residues.

V gene TRBV5-1 combines with J gene TRBJ2-3; the match to TRBD2 covers 11 bases. This CDR3 spans 15 amino acids. V shed 0 bases and J 4 bases; nucleotides not matched to a gene: 1. The germline gives CDR1 SGHRS, CDR2 YFSETQ. The CDR3 DNA sequence: TGCGCCAGCAGCTTGGGACTAGCGGGGCCAGATACGCAGTATTTT. It codes for CASSLGLAGPDTQYF.

This clone was picked up one time. The V call is TRBV6-6, the J call TRBJ1-5; D remains ambiguous. CDR3 size: 14 residues. Trimming pared 2 bases from V and 0 bases from J, leaving 5 bases between. Germline CDR1 and CDR2: MNHNY and SVGAGI (reference sequence). CDR3 in DNA: TGTGCCAGCAGTTACGGATATAGCAATCAGCCCCAGCATTTT. This encodes CASSYGYSNQPQHF.

V gene TRBV15 combines with J gene TRBJ2-7; no clear D. The V gene lost 8 bases and the J gene lost 0 bases, with 17 bases spanning the gap. Germline-derived CDR1 and CDR2 are LNHNV and YYDKDF (reference sequence). The CDR3 sequence is 15 residues long. The DNA of the CDR3 is TGTGCCACCGCCGAGAATAGCCAAAGCTCCTACGAGCAGTACTTC. It encodes CATAENSQSSYEQYF.

J is TRBJ1-3 and V is TRBV11-2; no reliable D call. V lost 2 bases and J 0 bases, leaving 14 bases between the germline ends. The CDR3 runs to 17 residues. CDR1 is SGHAT and CDR2 is FQNNGV in the germline V gene. This CDR3 reads CASSLKPTALSGNTIYF. In nucleotides, the CDR3 is TGTGCCAGCAGCTTAAAACCCACAGCACTCTCTGGAAACACCATATATTTT.

The chain links TRBV6-5 to TRBJ1-2; tentatively, D is TRBD1 (6 bases). Germline V lookup: CDR1 MNHEY, CDR2 SVGAGI. The V end lost 4 bases, the J end lost 4 bases, and 10 bases lay between the germline ends. The length of the CDR3 is 13 residues. CDR3 DNA sequence: TGTGCCAGCAGTTTTGGACAGCCCTATGGCTACACCTTC. It codes for CASSFGQPYGYTF.

The rearrangement uses TRBV25-1 and TRBJ2-5; D is possibly TRBD2 (5 bases). Trimming shortened V by 1 base and J by 2 bases, and 8 bases separated the two germline ends. CDR1 is MGHDK and CDR2 is SYGVNS in the germline V gene. This CDR3 is built from 14 residues. The DNA for the CDR3 is TGTGCCAGCAGTGAATTGAGGGAGCAAGAGACCCAGTACTTC. Residues: CASSELREQETQYF.

V is TRBV27 and J is TRBJ1-1; D perhaps matches TRBD1 (6 bases). V shed 8 bases and J shed 7 bases, with 23 bases lying between them. Germline V lookup: CDR1 MNHEY, CDR2 SMNVEV (reference sequence). The CDR3 extends over 15 amino acids. In DNA form, the CDR3 reads TGTGCCAGCCGAAGGGGGGGGCGAAGATCCGGTGAAGCTTTCTTT. This gives the protein CASRRGGRRSGEAFF.

The V and J genes are TRBV7-2 and TRBJ1-2, with 8 nucleotides matching TRBD1. V gave up 1 base and J gave up 6 bases; unmatched junction bases: 7. From germline, CDR1 is SGHTA and CDR2 FQGNSA. The CDR3 spans 15 residues. This CDR3 is CASSLGYQGADGYTF. As DNA, the CDR3 is TGTGCCAGCAGCTTAGGATACCAGGGGGCCGATGGCTACACCTTC.

This chain links TRBV7-2 with TRBJ2-3, with D unresolved. CDR1 is SGHTA, CDR2 FQGNSA, per germline. V lost 2 bases to trimming and J lost 1 base, with 4 bases between them. This CDR3 spans 13 amino acids. CDR3 region: CASSLLGTDTQYF. The DNA for the CDR3 is TGTGCCAGCAGCTTATTAGGCACAGATACGCAGTATTTT. The full variable domain, completed using reference TRBV7-2 and TRBJ2-3, is GAGVSQSPSNKVTEKGKDVELRCDPISGHTALYWYRQSLGQGLEFLIYFQGNSAPDKSGLPSDRFSAERTGGSVSTLTIQRTQQEDSAVYLCASSLLGTDTQYFGPGTRLTVL.

The rearrangement links TRBV5-1 to TRBJ1-4, with 8 positions matching TRBD1. The CDR3 covers 17 residues. V gave up 3 bases and J gave up 5 bases; unmatched junction bases: 12. CDR1 is SGHRS, CDR2 YFSETQ, per germline. CDR3 protein: CASSYVPGQAENEKLFF. The CDR3 DNA follows: TGCGCCAGCAGCTACGTCCCGGGACAGGCCGAAAATGAAAAACTGTTTTTT.

This chain uses TRBV19 with TRBJ1-2; D not certain. The CDR3 length is 14 residues. The V gene's germline CDR1 is LNHDA and CDR2 SQIVND (reference sequence). Trimming shortened V by 0 bases and J by 7 bases, and 12 bases separated the two germline ends. The CDR3 loop is CASSIDLEESGYTF. The CDR3 DNA sequence: TGTGCCAGTAGTATAGATCTCGAGGAGTCTGGCTACACCTTC.

The gene calls are TRBV5-6 and TRBJ2-4, with a tentative D call TRBD1 (6 bases). Germline V gene lookup returns CDR1 SGHDT and CDR2 YYEEEE. Trimming pared 4 bases from V and 0 bases from J, leaving 14 bases between. CDR3 size: 16 residues. The CDR3 bases are TGTGCCAGCAGCCCCCGGGACACTCTAGCCAAAAACATTCAGTACTTC. Its protein product is CASSPRDTLAKNIQYF.